The clone carrying this T cell receptor beta chain was recorded once. Its antigen remains unidentified. Treatment given: around 19 received Ad26.COV2.S at low or high dose, single or two shots; about five received placebo; per-sample allocation not given. Sampling occurred on day 63 after the first vaccine or placebo injection. Adults aged 18-55 years in Boston included the donor. Sequencing was performed with immunoSEQ multiplex PCR; in TCRdb, only in-frame clones are kept and a portion is missing. The sample has some 400,000 clones; about 88% are singletons. V dropped 6 bases and J dropped 3 bases, with 9 bases sitting between them. This CDR3 is built from 13 residues. Germline-derived CDR1 and CDR2 are SGHNT and YENEEA. The sample originates from a study of Ad26.COV2.S vaccination and SARS-CoV-2 variants. Study background: Vaccine-arm donor from the placebo-controlled COV1001 Ad26.COV2.S trial. Into the muscle, Ad26.COV2.S was dosed once or twice, 56 days apart.

Study-level findings and limits: Researchers reported similar non-spike TCR breadth in vaccine and placebo recipients.

The V call is TRBV11-3, the J call TRBJ2-1; possibly TRBD1 for D (5 bases). This receptor was identified in a person between 18 and 59 years old who received the Ad26.COV2.S COVID-19 vaccine or a placebo. Sequencing used peripheral blood, obtained in a trial of Ad26.COV2.S vaccine versus placebo. The CDR3 loop reads CASSKGLYNEQFF. The CDR3 nucleotides read TGTGCCAGCAGTAAGGGGCTCTACAATGAGCAGTTCTTC.